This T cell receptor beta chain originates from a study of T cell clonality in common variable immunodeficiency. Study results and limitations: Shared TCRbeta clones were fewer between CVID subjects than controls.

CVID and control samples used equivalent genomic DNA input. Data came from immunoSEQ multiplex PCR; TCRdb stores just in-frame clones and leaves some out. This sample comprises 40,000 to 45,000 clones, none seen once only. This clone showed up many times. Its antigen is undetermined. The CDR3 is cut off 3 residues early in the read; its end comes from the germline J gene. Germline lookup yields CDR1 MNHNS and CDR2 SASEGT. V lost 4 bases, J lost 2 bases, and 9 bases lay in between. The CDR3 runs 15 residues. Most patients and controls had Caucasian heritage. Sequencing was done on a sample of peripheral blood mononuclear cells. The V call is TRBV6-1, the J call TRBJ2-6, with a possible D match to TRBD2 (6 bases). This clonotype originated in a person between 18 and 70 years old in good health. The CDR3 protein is CASSVRGTGANVLTF. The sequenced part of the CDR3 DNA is TGTGCCAGCAGTGTACGGGGGACTGGGGCCAACGTC.